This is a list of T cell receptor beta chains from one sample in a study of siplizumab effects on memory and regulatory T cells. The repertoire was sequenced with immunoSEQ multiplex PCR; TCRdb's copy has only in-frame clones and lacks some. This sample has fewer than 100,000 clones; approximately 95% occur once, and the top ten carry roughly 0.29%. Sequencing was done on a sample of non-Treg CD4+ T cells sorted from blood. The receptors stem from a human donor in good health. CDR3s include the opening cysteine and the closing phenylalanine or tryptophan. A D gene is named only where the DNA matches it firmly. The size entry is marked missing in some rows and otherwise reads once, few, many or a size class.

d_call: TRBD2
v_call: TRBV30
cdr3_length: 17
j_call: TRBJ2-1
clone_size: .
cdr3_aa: CAWKDKRDYHTSDEQFF
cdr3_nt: TGTGCCTGGAAAGATAAACGGGACTACCACACATCGGATGAGCAGTTCTTC

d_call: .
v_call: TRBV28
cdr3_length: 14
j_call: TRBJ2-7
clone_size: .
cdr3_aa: CASSRPPASYEQYF
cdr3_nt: TGTGCCAGCAGTCGCCCACCGGCCTCCTACGAGCAGTACTTC

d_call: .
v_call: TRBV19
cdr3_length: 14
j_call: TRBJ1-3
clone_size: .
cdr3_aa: CASSIQGTGNTIYF
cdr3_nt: TGTGCCAGTAGTATCCAGGGTACTGGAAACACCATATATTTT

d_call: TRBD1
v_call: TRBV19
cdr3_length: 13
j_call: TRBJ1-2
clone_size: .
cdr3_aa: CASGTGGAEGYTF
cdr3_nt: TGTGCCAGTGGAACAGGGGGCGCGGAAGGCTACACCTTC

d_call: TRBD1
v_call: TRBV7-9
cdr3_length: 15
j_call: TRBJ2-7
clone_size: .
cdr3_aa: CASSLEGTGAYEQYF
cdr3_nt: TGTGCCAGCAGCTTAGAGGGGACAGGAGCCTACGAGCAGTACTTC

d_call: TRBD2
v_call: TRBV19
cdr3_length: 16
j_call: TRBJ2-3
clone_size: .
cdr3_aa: CASSTRGLAGADTQYF
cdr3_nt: TGTGCCAGTAGTACCCGAGGACTAGCGGGAGCAGATACGCAGTATTTT

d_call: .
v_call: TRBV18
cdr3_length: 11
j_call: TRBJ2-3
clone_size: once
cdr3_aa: CASSFTDTQYF
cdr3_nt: TGTGCCAGCTCATTCACAGATACGCAGTATTTT

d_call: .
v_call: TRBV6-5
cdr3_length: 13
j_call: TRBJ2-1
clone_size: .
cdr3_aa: CASSSPANNEQFF
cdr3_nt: TGTGCCAGCAGCTCCCCCGCAAACAATGAGCAGTTCTTC

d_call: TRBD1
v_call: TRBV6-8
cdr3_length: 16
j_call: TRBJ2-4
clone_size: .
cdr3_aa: CASSVTGKIAKNIQYF
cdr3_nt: TGTGCCAGCAGTGTGACAGGGAAGATAGCCAAAAACATTCAGTACTTC

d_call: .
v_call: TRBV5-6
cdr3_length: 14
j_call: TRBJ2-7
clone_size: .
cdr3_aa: CASSWGLRGGEQYF
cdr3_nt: TGTGCCAGCAGCTGGGGGTTAAGAGGGGGTGAGCAGTACTTC

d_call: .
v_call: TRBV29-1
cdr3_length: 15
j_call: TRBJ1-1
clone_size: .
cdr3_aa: CSVAAWGAGPTEAFF
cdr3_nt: TGCAGCGTTGCGGCATGGGGGGCAGGTCCCACTGAAGCTTTCTTT

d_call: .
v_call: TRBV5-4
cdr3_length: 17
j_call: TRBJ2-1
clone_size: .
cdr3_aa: CASSLAGQKSSYNEQFF
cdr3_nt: TGTGCCAGCAGCTTGGCTGGGCAAAAGAGCTCCTACAATGAGCAGTTCTTC

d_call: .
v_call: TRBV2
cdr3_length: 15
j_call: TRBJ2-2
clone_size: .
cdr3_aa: CASSEVAPNTGELFF
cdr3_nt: TGTGCCAGCAGTGAGGTCGCACCGAACACCGGGGAGCTGTTTTTT

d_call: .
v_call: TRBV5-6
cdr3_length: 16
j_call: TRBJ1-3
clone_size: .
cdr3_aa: CASSLGTAFSGNTIYF
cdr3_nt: TGTGCCAGCAGCTTGGGGACAGCATTCTCTGGAAACACCATATATTTT

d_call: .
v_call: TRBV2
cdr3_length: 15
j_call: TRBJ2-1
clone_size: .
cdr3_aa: CASSRRGIEGYEQFF
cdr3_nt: TGTGCCAGCAGTCGAAGGGGCATCGAAGGTTATGAGCAGTTCTTC

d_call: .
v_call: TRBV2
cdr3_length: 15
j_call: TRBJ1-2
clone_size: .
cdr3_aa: CASSEASPRGYGYTF
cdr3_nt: TGTGCCAGCAGTGAAGCGAGCCCTCGGGGCTATGGCTACACCTTC

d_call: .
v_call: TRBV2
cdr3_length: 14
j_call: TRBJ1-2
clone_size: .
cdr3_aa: CASSEGQINYGYTF
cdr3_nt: TGTGCCAGCAGTGAAGGTCAGATCAACTATGGCTACACCTTC

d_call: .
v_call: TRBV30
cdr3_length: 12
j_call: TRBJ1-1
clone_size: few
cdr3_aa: CAWTTGAGEAFF
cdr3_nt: TGTGCCTGGACCACGGGGGCCGGTGAAGCTTTCTTT

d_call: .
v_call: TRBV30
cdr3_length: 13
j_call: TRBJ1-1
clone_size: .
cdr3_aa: CAWSVRRDTEAFF
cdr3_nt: TGTGCCTGGAGTGTACGCAGGGACACTGAAGCTTTCTTT

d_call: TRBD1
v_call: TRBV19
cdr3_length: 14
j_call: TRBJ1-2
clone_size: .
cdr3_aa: CASSPRDRFGGYTF
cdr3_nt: TGTGCCAGTAGTCCACGGGACAGGTTCGGTGGCTACACCTTC

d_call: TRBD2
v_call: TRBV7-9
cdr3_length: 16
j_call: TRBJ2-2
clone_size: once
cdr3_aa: CASSPRTSGNTGELFF
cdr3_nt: TGTGCCAGCAGCCCACGGACTAGCGGGAACACCGGGGAGCTGTTTTTT

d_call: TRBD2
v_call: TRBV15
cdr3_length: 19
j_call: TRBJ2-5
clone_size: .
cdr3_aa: CATSSRRGVSGRGGETQYF
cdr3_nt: TGTGCCACCAGCAGCAGAAGAGGGGTTAGCGGGAGAGGTGGAGAGACCCAGTACTTC

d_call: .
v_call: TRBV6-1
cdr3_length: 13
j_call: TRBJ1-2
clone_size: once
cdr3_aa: CASSEEGNYGYTF
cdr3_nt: TGTGCCAGCAGTGAAGAGGGTAACTATGGCTACACCTTC

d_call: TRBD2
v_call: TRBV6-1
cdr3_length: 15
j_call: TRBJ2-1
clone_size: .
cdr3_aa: CASSTTSGRSNEQFF
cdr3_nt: TGTGCCAGCAGTACGACTAGCGGGAGGAGCAATGAGCAGTTCTTC

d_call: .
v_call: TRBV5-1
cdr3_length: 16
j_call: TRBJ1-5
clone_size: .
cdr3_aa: CASSLRSPESNQPQHF
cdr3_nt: TGCGCCAGCAGCTTGCGATCACCCGAGAGCAATCAGCCCCAGCATTTT

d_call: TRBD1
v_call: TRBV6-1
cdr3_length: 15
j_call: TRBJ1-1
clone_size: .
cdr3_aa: CASSERTGWDTEAFF
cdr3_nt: TGTGCCAGCAGTGAGCGGACAGGGTGGGATACTGAAGCTTTCTTT

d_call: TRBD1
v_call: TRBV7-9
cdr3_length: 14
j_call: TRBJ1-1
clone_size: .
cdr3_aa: CASRGGQANTEAFF
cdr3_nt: TGTGCCAGCAGGGGTGGACAGGCGAACACTGAAGCTTTCTTT

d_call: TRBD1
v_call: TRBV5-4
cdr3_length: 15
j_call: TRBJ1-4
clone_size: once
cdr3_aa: CASRTGGTTNEKLFF
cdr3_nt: TGTGCCAGCAGGACAGGGGGCACGACTAATGAAAAACTGTTTTTT